This entry is about one T cell receptor (beta chain). The target antigen is unknown. CDR3 length: 14 residues. V lost 3 bases and J 2 bases, leaving 13 bases between the germline ends. CDR1 is DFQATT, CDR2 SNEGSKA, per germline (reference sequence). This record belongs to a study of T cell responses to AZD1222 COVID-19 vaccine. The assay was immunoSEQ multiplex PCR, and TCRdb's table has in-frame clones only and misses some. The sample records some 97,000 clones, less than 90% being singletons. General study findings and limits: Mostly white British, mostly female donors; authors suggested clonal diversity may be underestimated. With two AZD1222 doses given, Spike-specific TCR breadth and depth both rose. Across the whole spike, CD4 TCRs peaked at regions 160-218 and 743-854.

The rearrangement joins TRBV20-1 to TRBJ1-2; no clear D gene. This TCR was recovered from an adult in good health. Source: peripheral blood, taken on day 0 of AZD1222 vaccination. The CDR3 DNA follows: TGCAGTGCTAGTAGCCTATATGAAAACTATGGCTACACCTTC. Its protein is CSASSLYENYGYTF.